This T cell receptor (beta chain) was sequenced for a study of naive and memory T cell subsets. Regarding the study as a whole: The power law exponent of TCR abundance differed between naive and memory cells.

Two oligonucleotides, mixed equimolar, formed the beta constant-region primer covering TRBC1 and TRBC2. TCRdb called the UMI-ligation and nested PCR reads again in MiXCR, with one record for every CDR3 protein. The profile shows 77,000 or so distinct CDR3 sequences, around 13% of them singletons. This clonotype came up a few times. Its antigen is unknown. Cells stained for CD3, CD4, CD8, CD45RA, CD27 and viability were sorted into four CD45RA/CD27 subsets. From germline, CDR1 is SGHTA and CDR2 FQGNSA. The CDR3 has 16 amino acids. V gave up 5 bases and J gave up 2 bases, with 16 bases separating them. The source of this sequence is a human donor in good health. Sequencing was performed on central memory CD4+ T cells from blood. J is TRBJ2-1 and V is TRBV7-2; a possible D gene is TRBD2 (6 bases). For the CDR3, the DNA is TGTGCCAGCAGCCCCCGCCGGGGAGGCCCCTACAATGAGCAGTTCTTC. This encodes CASSPRRGGPYNEQFF.